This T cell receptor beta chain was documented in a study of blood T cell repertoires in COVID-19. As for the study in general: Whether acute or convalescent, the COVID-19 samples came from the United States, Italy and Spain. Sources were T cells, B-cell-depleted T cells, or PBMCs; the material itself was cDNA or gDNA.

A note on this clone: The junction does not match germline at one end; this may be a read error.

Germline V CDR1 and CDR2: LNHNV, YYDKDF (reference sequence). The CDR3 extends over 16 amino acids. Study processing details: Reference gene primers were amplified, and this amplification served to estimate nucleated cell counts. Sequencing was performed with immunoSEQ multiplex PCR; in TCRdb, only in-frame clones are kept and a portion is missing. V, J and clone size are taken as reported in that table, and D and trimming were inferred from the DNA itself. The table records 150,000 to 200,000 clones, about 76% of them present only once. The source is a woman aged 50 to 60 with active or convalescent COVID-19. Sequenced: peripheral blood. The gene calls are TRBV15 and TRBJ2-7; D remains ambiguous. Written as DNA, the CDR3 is TGTGCCACCAGCAGAGGGCAGGTCCCAAACTCCAACGAGCAGTACTTC. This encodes CATSRGQVPNSNEQYF.